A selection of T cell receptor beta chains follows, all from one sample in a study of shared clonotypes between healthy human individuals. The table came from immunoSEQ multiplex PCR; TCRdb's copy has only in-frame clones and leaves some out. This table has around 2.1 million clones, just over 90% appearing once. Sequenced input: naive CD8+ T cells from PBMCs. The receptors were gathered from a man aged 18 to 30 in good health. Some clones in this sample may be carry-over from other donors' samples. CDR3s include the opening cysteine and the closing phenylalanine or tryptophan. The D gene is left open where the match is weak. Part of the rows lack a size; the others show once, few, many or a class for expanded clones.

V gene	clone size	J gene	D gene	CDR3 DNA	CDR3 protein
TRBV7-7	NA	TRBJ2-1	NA	TGTGCCAGCAGCCACGAAGGGACCAATGAGCAGTTCTTC	CASSHEGTNEQFF
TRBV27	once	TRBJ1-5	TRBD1	TGTGCCAGCAGTTTACGGGACAGGAATCAGCCCCAGCATTTT	CASSLRDRNQPQHF
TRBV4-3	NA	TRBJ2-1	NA	TGCGCCAGCAGCCGAGACCTCTTGTGGGAGGGGGGCAATGAGCAGTTCTTC	CASSRDLLWEGGNEQFF
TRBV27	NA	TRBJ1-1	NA	TGTGCCAGCAGTTCAGGATCTTTGAACACTGAAGCTTTCTTT	CASSSGSLNTEAFF
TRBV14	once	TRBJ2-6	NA	TGTGCCAGCAGCTACGATTACTCTGGGGCCAACGTCCTGACTTTC	CASSYDYSGANVLTF
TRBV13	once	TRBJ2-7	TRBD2	TGTGCCAGCAGCTTTAGCGGGAAGTTACACGAGCAGTACTTC	CASSFSGKLHEQYF
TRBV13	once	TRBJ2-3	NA	TGTGCCAGCAGCTTAGTCGGGAGCACAGATACGCAGTATTTT	CASSLVGSTDTQYF
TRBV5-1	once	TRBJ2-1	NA	TGCGCCAGCAGCCCCGGATGGGGTGCCGGTAATGAGCAGTTCTTC	CASSPGWGAGNEQFF
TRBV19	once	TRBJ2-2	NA	TGTGCCAGTAGCGGGAACACCGGGGAGCTGTTTTTT	CASSGNTGELFF
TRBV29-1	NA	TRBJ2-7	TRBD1	TGCAGCCCCGGGACAGGGGAACCCTACGAGCAGTACTTC	CSPGTGEPYEQYF
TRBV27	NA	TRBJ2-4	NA	TGTGCCAGCAGTGACTCAGGGAGTGGATTTTTGCGAGCCAAAAACATTCAGTACTTC	CASSDSGSGFLRAKNIQYF
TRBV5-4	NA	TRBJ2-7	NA	TGTGCCAGCAGGGGGGCTGGGGGCAGCTACGAGCAGTACTTC	CASRGAGGSYEQYF
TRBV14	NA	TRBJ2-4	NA	TGTGCCAGCAGCCAAGAACAAGACGGCATTCAGTACTTC	CASSQEQDGIQYF
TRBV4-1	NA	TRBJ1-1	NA	TGCGCCAGCAGCCAAATCTGGCAGGGTGAAGCTTTCTTT	CASSQIWQGEAFF
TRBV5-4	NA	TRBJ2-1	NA	TGTGCCAGCAGCTTTAATGGGCTCTACGGGACCCGCAATGAGCAGTTCTTC	CASSFNGLYGTRNEQFF
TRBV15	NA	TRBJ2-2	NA	TGTGCCACCAGCAGAGTAGCACAGGTGAACACCGGGGAGCTGTTTTTT	CATSRVAQVNTGELFF
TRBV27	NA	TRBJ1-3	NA	TGTGCCAGCAGTCCCCCACAGGGCTCCACCATATATTTT	CASSPPQGSTIYF
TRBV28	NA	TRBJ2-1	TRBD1	TGTGCCAGCAGTTTACCGGACAGGGGGCTGAATGAGCAGTTCTTC	CASSLPDRGLNEQFF
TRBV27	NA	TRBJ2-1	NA	TGTGCCAGCAGTTTAGACTGGTACAATGAGCAGTTCTTC	CASSLDWYNEQFF
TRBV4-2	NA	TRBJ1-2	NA	TGTGCCAGCAGCCACCCGGACCCCATGGGTAACTATGGCTACACCTTC	CASSHPDPMGNYGYTF
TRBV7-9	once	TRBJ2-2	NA	TGTGCCAGCAGCTTTACCGGGGATCGCACCGGGGAGCTGTTTTTT	CASSFTGDRTGELFF
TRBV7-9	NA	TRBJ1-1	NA	TGTGCCAGCAGCTTAAACAGCAACGAGAACACTGAAGCTTTCTTT	CASSLNSNENTEAFF
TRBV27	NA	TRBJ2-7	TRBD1	TGTGCCAGCAGTTTGGCCCCCGGGACAGGACGAGGCGAGCAGTACTTC	CASSLAPGTGRGEQYF
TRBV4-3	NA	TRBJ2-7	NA	TGCGCCAGCAGCCAAGATCAAGTCGCCGGCTACGAGCAGTACTTC	CASSQDQVAGYEQYF
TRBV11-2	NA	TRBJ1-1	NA	TGTGCCAGCAGCCTAGAAGGGAAGCTAAACACTGAAGCTTTCTTT	CASSLEGKLNTEAFF
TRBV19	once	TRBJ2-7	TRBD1	TGTGCCAGTAGTGGGACAGGGTTAGATCCCTTTTACGAGCAGTACTTC	CASSGTGLDPFYEQYF
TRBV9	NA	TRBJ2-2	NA	TGTGCCAGCAGCGTGGACGGTTCGAACACCGGGGAGCTGTTTTTT	CASSVDGSNTGELFF
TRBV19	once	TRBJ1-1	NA	TGTGCCAGTAGCCTCTCCGCTGAAGCTTTCTTT	CASSLSAEAFF
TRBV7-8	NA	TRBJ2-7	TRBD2	TGTGCCAGCAGCCCAAGACTAGCGGGAGTTAATTACGAGCAGTACTTC	CASSPRLAGVNYEQYF
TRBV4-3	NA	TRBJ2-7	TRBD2	TGCGCCAGCAGCCAAGATCCTAGCGGGCTTCCCTACGAGCAGTACTTC	CASSQDPSGLPYEQYF
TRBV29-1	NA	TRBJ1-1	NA	TGCAGCGTTGATGGGGGAAGGAAGGCTGAAGCTTTCTTT	CSVDGGRKAEAFF
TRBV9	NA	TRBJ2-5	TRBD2	TGTGCCAGCAGCGGGACTAGCGGGAGCGGAGAGACCCAGTACTTC	CASSGTSGSGETQYF
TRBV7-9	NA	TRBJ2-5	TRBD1	TGTGCCAGCAGCTTAGAACCCTGGACAGGGGGACGGGGAGAGACCCAGTACTTC	CASSLEPWTGGRGETQYF
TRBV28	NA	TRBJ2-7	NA	TGTGCCAGCAGTTTATTAGGGATGCGCTCGGACGAGCAGTACTTC	CASSLLGMRSDEQYF
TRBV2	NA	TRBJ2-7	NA	TGTGCCAGCAGCCAATCGGCCTCCTACGAGCAGTACTTC	CASSQSASYEQYF
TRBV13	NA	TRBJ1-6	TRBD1	TGTGCCAGCAGCTCGGCCGGGACAGGGGGCGGCAATTCACCCCTCCACTTT	CASSSAGTGGGNSPLHF
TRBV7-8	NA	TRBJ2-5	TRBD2	TGTGCCAGCAGCTGGCGACTAGCGGGAGTGGTAGGCCAAGAGACCCAGTACTTC	CASSWRLAGVVGQETQYF
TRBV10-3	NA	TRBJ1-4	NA	TGTGCCATCAGTGAGGCCTTCTTGGATGAAAAACTGTTTTTT	CAISEAFLDEKLFF
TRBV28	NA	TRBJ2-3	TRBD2	TGTGCCAGCAGTTTAGCGGGAGTCTTCACAGATACGCAGTATTTT	CASSLAGVFTDTQYF
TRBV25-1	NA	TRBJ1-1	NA	TGTGCCAGCAGTGGCCGACAGTTGAACACTGAAGCTTTCTTT	CASSGRQLNTEAFF
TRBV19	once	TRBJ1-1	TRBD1	TGTGCCAGTAGTACGACAGGGGGGAACACTGAAGCTTTCTTT	CASSTTGGNTEAFF
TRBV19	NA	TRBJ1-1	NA	TGTGCCAGTAGTGCCGGAAAGAGACAGAACCCGAACACTGAAGCTTTCTTT	CASSAGKRQNPNTEAFF
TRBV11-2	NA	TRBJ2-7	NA	TGTGCCAGCAGCCCAGGGACCTACGAGCAGTACTTC	CASSPGTYEQYF
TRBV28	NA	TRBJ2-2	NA	TGTGCCAGCAGGGAAAGGGACACTCCCACCGGGGAGCTGTTTTTT	CASRERDTPTGELFF
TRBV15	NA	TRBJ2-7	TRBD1	TGTGCCACCAGCAGACGGACAGGGGGCTACGAGCAGTACTTC	CATSRRTGGYEQYF
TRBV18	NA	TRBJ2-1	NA	TGTGCCAGCTCACCCCCCGACTCGGCCTACAATGAGCAGTTCTTC	CASSPPDSAYNEQFF
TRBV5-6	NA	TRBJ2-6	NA	TGTGCCAGCAGCTTGTCCGGGTCTGGGGCCAACGTCCTGACTTTC	CASSLSGSGANVLTF
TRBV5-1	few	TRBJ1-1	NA	TGCGCCAGCAGCTTTGCCGAGGGGAACACTGAAGCTTTCTTT	CASSFAEGNTEAFF
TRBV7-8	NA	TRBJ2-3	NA	TGTGCCAGCAGCTTAGAACTAGCTGGGACAGATACGCAGTATTTT	CASSLELAGTDTQYF
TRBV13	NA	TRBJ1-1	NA	TGTGCCAGCAGCGGGGGCGGGCAATCTCAAGCTTTCTTT	CASSGGGQSQAFF
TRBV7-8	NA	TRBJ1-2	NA	TGTGCCAGCACCCTAGGGCCGACAGGTCAGAGATATGGCTACACCTTC	CASTLGPTGQRYGYTF
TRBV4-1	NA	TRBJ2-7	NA	TGCGCCAGCAGCCACTCAGTTCCCGGCGAGCAGTACTTC	CASSHSVPGEQYF
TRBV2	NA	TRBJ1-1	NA	TGTGCCAGCAGTGAAGGACGGACCCTGAACACTGAAGCTTTCTTT	CASSEGRTLNTEAFF
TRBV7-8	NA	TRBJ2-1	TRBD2	TGTGCCAGCAGCCCAGGACTAGCGGGAGGGTCCTACAATGAGCAGTTCTTC	CASSPGLAGGSYNEQFF
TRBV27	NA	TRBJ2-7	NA	TGTGCCAGCAGTACCCCGCTTAGCGGTTCCTACGAGCAGTACTTC	CASSTPLSGSYEQYF
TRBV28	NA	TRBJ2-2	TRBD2	TGTGCCAGCAGTTTCCCCGGACTAGCTGTCGGGGAGCTGTTTTTT	CASSFPGLAVGELFF